Below, one T cell receptor (beta chain) is given with its context. This record belongs to a study of cytomegalovirus exposure and HLA in healthy donors. The study ran its PCR with 60 Vbeta and 13 Jbeta primers. This table comes from immunoSEQ multiplex PCR, and its TCRdb copy is limited to in-frame clones, with some not included. The sample carries fewer than 150,000 clones, about four fifths recorded once. The sequence derives from a man between 35 and 55 years old in good health and CMV-seropositive. The sample comprised PBMCs.

CDR3 in amino acids: CASSDSTTGLGVYGYTF. CDR3 DNA sequence: TGTGCCAGCAGTGACTCGACAACAGGGCTAGGAGTATATGGCTACACCTTC. This chain joins TRBV25-1 and TRBJ1-2, with a weak D call TRBD1 (6 bases). The CDR3 is 17 amino acids. The V end lost 3 bases, the J end lost 5 bases, and 22 bases lay between the germline ends. Germline CDR1 MGHDK, CDR2 SYGVNS.